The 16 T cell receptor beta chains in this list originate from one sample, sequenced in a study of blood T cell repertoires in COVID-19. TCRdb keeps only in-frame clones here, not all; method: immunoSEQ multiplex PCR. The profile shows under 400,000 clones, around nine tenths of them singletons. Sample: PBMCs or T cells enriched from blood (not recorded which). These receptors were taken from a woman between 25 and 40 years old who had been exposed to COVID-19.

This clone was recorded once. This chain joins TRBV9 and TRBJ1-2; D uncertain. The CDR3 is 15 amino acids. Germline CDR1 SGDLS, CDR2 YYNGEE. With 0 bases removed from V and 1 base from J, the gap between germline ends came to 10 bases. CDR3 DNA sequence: TGTGCCAGCAGCGTAGCTGGGAGGCTTAACTATGGCTACACCTTC. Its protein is CASSVAGRLNYGYTF.

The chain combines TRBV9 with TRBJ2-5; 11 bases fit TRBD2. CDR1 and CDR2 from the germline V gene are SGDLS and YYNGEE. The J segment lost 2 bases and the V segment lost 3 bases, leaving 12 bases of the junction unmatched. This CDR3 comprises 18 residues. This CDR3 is CASSGVAGGPGWQETQYF. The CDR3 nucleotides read TGTGCCAGCAGCGGGGTAGCGGGAGGGCCAGGGTGGCAAGAGACCCAGTACTTC.

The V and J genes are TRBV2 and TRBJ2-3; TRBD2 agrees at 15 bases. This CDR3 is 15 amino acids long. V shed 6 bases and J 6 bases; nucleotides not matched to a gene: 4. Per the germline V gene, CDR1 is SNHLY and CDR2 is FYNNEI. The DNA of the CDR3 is TGTGCCAGCAGAGGACTAGCGGGAGGGCCTGATACGCAGTATTTT. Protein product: CASRGLAGGPDTQYF.

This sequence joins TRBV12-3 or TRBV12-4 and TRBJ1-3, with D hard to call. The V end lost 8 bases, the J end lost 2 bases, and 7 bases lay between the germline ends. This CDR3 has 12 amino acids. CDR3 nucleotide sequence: TGTGCCAGCGGCGGGCCTGGAAACACCATATATTTT. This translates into CASGGPGNTIYF.

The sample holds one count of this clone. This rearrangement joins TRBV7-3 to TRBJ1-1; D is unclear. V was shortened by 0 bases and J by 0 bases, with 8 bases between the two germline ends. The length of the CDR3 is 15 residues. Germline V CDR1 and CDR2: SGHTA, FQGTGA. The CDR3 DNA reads TGTGCCAGCAGCTTAACTGACAACCTGAACACTGAAGCTTTCTTT. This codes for CASSLTDNLNTEAFF.

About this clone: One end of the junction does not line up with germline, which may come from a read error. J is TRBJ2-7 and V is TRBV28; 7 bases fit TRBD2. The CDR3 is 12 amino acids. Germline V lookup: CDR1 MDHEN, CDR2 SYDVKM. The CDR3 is CASLVSREDPHF. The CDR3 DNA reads TGTGCCAGCTTGGTGTCCCGGGAGGATCCTCACTTC.

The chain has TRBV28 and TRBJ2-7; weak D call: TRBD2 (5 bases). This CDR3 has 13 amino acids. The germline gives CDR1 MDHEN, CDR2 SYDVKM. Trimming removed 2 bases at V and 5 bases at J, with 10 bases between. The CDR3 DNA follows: TGTGCCAGCAGTTTAACTAGGCACCACGAGCAGTACTTC. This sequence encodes CASSLTRHHEQYF.

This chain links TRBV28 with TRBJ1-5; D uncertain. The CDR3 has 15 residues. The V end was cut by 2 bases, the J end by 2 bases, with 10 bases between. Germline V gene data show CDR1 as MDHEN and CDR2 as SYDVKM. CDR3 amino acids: CASSLPPGGNQPQHF. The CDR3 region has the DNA TGTGCCAGCAGTTTACCCCCCGGGGGCAATCAGCCCCAGCATTTT.

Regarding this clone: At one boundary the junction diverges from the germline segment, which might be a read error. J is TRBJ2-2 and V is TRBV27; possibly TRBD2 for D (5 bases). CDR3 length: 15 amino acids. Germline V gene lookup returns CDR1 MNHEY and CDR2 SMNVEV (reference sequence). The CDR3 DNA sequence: TGTGCCAGCAGTTTAGGGTCTCCAAACACCGGGGAGCTATTTTTT. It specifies CASSLGSPNTGELFF.

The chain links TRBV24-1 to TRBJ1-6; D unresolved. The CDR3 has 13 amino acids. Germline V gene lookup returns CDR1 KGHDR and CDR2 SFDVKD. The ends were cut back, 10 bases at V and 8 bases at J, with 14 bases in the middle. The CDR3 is CATSQRRDSPLHF. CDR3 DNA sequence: TGTGCCACTTCGCAGAGACGGGATTCACCCCTCCACTTT.

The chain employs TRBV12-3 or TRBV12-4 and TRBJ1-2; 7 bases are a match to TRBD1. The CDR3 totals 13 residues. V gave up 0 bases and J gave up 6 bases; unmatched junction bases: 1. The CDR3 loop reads CASSLAGQHGYTF. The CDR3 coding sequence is TGTGCCAGCAGTTTAGCGGGACAGCATGGCTACACCTTC.

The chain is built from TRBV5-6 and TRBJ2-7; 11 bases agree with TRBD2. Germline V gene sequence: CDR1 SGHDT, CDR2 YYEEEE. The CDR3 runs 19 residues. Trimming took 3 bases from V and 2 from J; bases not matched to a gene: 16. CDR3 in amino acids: CASSYGLAGNPTNPYEQYF. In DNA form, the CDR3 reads TGTGCCAGCAGCTATGGACTAGCGGGCAACCCAACGAATCCCTACGAGCAGTACTTC.

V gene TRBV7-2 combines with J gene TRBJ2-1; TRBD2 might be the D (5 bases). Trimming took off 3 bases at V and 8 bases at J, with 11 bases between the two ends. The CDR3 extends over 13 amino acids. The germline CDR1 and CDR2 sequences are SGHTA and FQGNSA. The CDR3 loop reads CASSFFGDHEQFF. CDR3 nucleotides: TGTGCCAGCAGCTTTTTCGGGGATCATGAGCAGTTCTTC.

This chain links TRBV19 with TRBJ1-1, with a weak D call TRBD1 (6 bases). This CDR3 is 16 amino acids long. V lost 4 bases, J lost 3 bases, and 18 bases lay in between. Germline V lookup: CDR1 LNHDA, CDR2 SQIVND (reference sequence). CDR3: CASSTVGGRWDTEAFF. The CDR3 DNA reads TGTGCCAGTAGTACCGTAGGGGGTCGTTGGGACACTGAAGCTTTCTTT.

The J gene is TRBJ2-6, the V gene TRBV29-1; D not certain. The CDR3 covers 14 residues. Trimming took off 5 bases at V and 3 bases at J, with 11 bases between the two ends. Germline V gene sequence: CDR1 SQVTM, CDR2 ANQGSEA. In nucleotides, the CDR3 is TGCAGCGTTACCAGGCTGGGTGGGGCCAACGTCCTGACTTTC. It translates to CSVTRLGGANVLTF.

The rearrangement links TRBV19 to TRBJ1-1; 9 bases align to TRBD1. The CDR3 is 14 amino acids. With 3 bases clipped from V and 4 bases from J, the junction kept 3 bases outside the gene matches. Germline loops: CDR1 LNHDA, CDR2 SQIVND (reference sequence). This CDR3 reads CASSIGTGTTEAFF. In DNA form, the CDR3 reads TGTGCCAGTAGTATCGGGACAGGGACCACTGAAGCTTTCTTT.